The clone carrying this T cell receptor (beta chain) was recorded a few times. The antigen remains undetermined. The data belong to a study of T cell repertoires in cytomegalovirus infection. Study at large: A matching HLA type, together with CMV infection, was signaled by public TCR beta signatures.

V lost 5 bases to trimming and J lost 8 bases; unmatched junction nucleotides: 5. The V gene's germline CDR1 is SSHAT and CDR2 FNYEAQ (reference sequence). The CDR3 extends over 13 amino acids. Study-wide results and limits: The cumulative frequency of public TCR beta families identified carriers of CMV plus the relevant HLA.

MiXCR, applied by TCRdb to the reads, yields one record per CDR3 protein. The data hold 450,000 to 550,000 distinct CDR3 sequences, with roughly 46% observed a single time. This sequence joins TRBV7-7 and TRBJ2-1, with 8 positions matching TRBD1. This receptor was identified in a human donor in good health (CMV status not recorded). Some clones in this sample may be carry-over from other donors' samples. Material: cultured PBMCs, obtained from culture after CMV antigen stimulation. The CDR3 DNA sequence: TGTGCCAGCAGCCTGGACAGGGACCATGAGCAGTTCTTC. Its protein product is CASSLDRDHEQFF.